The present T cell receptor beta chain was sequenced within a study of T cells after yellow fever vaccination. There are a few counts of this clonotype. The length of the CDR3 is 13 residues. Germline loops: CDR1 LNHDA, CDR2 SQIVND (reference sequence). V dropped 7 bases and J dropped 0 bases, with 8 bases sitting between them. TCRdb re-called the 5' RACE reads through MiXCR, storing one row per CDR3 protein. The profile shows approximately 340,000 distinct CDR3 sequences, 8.5% to 10% of them singletons. V and J are TRBV19 and TRBJ2-3; no clear D gene. This sample comprised PBMCs, obtained on the day of the first yellow fever vaccination. This clonotype originated in a young man who received the YFV17D yellow fever vaccine. CDR3 sequence reads: CASKEASTDTQYF. CDR3 sequence (DNA): TGTGCCAGTAAAGAGGCTAGCACAGATACGCAGTATTTT.